This entry lists 5 T cell receptor beta chains sequenced from one sample in a study of cytomegalovirus exposure and HLA in healthy donors. The PCR used 60 Vbeta and 13 Jbeta primers. Libraries were prepared by immunoSEQ multiplex PCR; TCRdb keeps only in-frame clonotypes and omits some of them. The sample yields around 150,000 clones, approximately 80% seen once. Sequenced: PBMCs. The receptors derive from a woman aged 40-49 years in good health and CMV-seronegative.

The chain couples TRBV9 to TRBJ1-5; 7 bases map to TRBD1. Trimming took 3 bases from V and 4 from J; bases not matched to a gene: 10. This CDR3 comprises 16 residues. Per germline, CDR1 SGDLS and CDR2 YYNGEE. The CDR3 loop is CASSAGGPTQNQPQHF. The CDR3 DNA reads TGTGCCAGCAGCGCAGGGGGACCGACACAAAATCAGCCCCAGCATTTT.

V gene TRBV29-1 combines with J gene TRBJ2-7; the match to TRBD1 covers 7 bases. The ends lost 0 bases at V and 8 bases at J; junction bases unmatched: 13. Germline loops: CDR1 SQVTM, CDR2 ANQGSEA. The CDR3 runs to 15 residues. The CDR3 bases are TGCAGCGTTGAAGATCCTGTTGGGACAGCAATTAAGCAGTACTTC. Its protein product is CSVEDPVGTAIKQYF.

V is TRBV2 and J is TRBJ2-1; 8 bases align to TRBD2. V shed 7 bases and J 0 bases; nucleotides not matched to a gene: 8. The CDR3 sequence is 16 residues long. Germline CDR1 reads SNHLY; CDR2 reads FYNNEI. The CDR3 nucleotides read TGTGCCAGCAATCAGCGGGGGTTGAGCTCCTACAATGAGCAGTTCTTC. It is translated as CASNQRGLSSYNEQFF.

V and J are TRBV6-5 and TRBJ1-2; 9 bases align to TRBD1. CDR1 and CDR2 from the germline V gene are MNHEY and SVGAGI. V dropped 0 bases and J dropped 2; count of bases not matched to a gene: 1. This CDR3 contains 15 residues. The CDR3 bases are TGTGCCAGCAGTTACTCCGGGACAGGGAACTATGGCTACACCTTC. Its translation: CASSYSGTGNYGYTF.

The V gene is TRBV11-1, the J gene TRBJ1-2, with 9 bases identical to TRBD1. The germline V gene has CDR1 SGHAT and CDR2 FQDESV (reference sequence). With 7 bases clipped from V and 0 bases from J, the junction kept 15 bases outside the gene matches. The CDR3 runs to 18 residues. This CDR3 reads CASTSARDRAPTNYGYTF. DNA for the CDR3: TGTGCCAGCACCTCCGCGCGGGACAGGGCCCCCACTAACTATGGCTACACCTTC.